The rows below give T cell receptor beta chains drawn from one sample of a study of blood T cell repertoires in COVID-19. Repertoires were generated with immunoSEQ multiplex PCR, while TCRdb's copy carries only in-frame clones and drops some. The repertoire includes approximately 64,000 clones, roughly 91% of them detected once, and over 9.5% sits in the top ten. Sequenced input: PBMCs or T cells enriched from blood (not recorded which). These receptors all come from a woman in her thirties or forties who had recovered from COVID-19. CDR3s include the opening cysteine and the closing phenylalanine or tryptophan. The order of the fields is J gene, clone size, D gene, V gene, CDR3 DNA, CDR3 protein. A D gene is named only where the DNA matches it firmly. Clone size appears in some rows only: once, few, many, or a class for an expanded clone.

TRBJ2-1	NA	TRBD2	TRBV5-4	TGTGCCAGCAGCTTCAGCGGGGGGGCTAATGAGCAGTTCTTC	CASSFSGGANEQFF
TRBJ1-3	NA	TRBD1	TRBV6-5	TGTGCCAGCAGGCAGCCAGGGGGTGGAAACACCATATATTTT	CASRQPGGGNTIYF
TRBJ2-5	NA	TRBD2	TRBV2	TGTGCCAGCAGTGAAGCGCGCGGCTCCGGGGGGGGAGAGACCCAGTACTTC	CASSEARGSGGGETQYF
TRBJ1-2	few	NA	TRBV19	TGTGCCAGTAGTATAGATCTGGGGCAGGGCCAGATAGTAGGCTACACCTTC	CASSIDLGQGQIVGYTF
TRBJ2-3	NA	TRBD2	TRBV6-4	TGTGCCAGCAGTGGCGGGGGGGCGTCAGATACGCAGTATTTT	CASSGGGASDTQYF
TRBJ1-4	NA	TRBD1	TRBV6-5	TGTGCCAGCATACGGGACAGGCGACGTAATGAAAAACTGTTTTTT	CASIRDRRRNEKLFF
TRBJ2-1	NA	TRBD2	TRBV6-1	TGTGCCAGCAGTGAACTGGGACTAGCGACTTCGCATGAGCAGTTCTTC	CASSELGLATSHEQFF
TRBJ2-7	NA	TRBD1	TRBV7-4	TGTGCCAGCAGCCATCTAAGGGACAGGGCCGCCTACGAGCAGTACTTC	CASSHLRDRAAYEQYF
TRBJ1-5	NA	NA	TRBV28	TGTGCCAGCAGTTTTTTACACCCTAGCAATCAGCCCCAGCATTTT	CASSFLHPSNQPQHF
TRBJ2-3	once	TRBD2	TRBV11-2	TGTGCCAGCAGCTTAGTATTAGCCCGACTAGCGGGGGGCACAGATACGCAGTATTTT	CASSLVLARLAGGTDTQYF
TRBJ1-5	NA	TRBD1	TRBV6-5	TGTGCCAGCCGGACAGGGGGGAGCAATCAGCCCCAGCATTTT	CASRTGGSNQPQHF
TRBJ1-6	NA	TRBD1	TRBV3-1/TRBV3-2	TGTGCCAGCAGACCTCGACAGGGGACCTATAATTCACCCCTCCACTTT	CASRPRQGTYNSPLHF
TRBJ1-1	NA	TRBD1	TRBV11-2	TGTGCCAGCAGCACCCGAGACAGGGCCACTGAAGCTTTCTTT	CASSTRDRATEAFF
TRBJ2-5	once	NA	TRBV19	TGTGCCAGTAAAAGCGCCTTCCTGTACCAAGAGACCCAGTACTTC	CASKSAFLYQETQYF
TRBJ2-5	NA	TRBD2	TRBV18	TGTGCCAGCTCACCTCTGGGGGGGCAAGAGACCCAGTACTTC	CASSPLGGQETQYF
TRBJ1-1	NA	TRBD1	TRBV7-9	TGTGCCAGCAGCCCCTCCAGGACAGGGTCGAACACTGAAGCTTTCTTT	CASSPSRTGSNTEAFF
TRBJ1-6	NA	NA	TRBV5-1	TGCGCCAGCAGTTCTGCAGGGAATTCACCCCTCCACTTT	CASSSAGNSPLHF
TRBJ2-5	NA	TRBD1	TRBV11-2	TGTGCCAGCGAGAGGGGGCGCGGGGAGACCCAGTACTTC	CASERGRGETQYF
TRBJ1-5	NA	TRBD1	TRBV19	TGTGCCAGTTTACAAACAGGGGGACGAAAAGGTCAGCCCCAGCATTTT	CASLQTGGRKGQPQHF
TRBJ2-3	NA	NA	TRBV7-9	TGTGCCAGCAGCTTAGGTCGGACAGATACGCAGTATTTT	CASSLGRTDTQYF
TRBJ1-6	once	TRBD1	TRBV9	TGTGCCAGCAGCCCCTTTGGGGACAGCGCCCCGAGTTCACCCCTCCACTTT	CASSPFGDSAPSSPLHF
TRBJ2-7	NA	TRBD1	TRBV5-1	TGCGCCAGCAGCAGGGACAGTCTTCTCTACGAGCAGTACTTC	CASSRDSLLYEQYF
TRBJ1-1	NA	TRBD1	TRBV3-1/TRBV3-2	TGTGCCAGCAGCCCAGGGACAGGGGAGGGCACTGAAGCTTTCTTT	CASSPGTGEGTEAFF
TRBJ2-6	NA	NA	TRBV6-4	TGTGCCAGCAGTGGAGAAGGGGGATTCTCTGGGGCCAACGTCCTGACTTTC	CASSGEGGFSGANVLTF
TRBJ1-5	NA	NA	TRBV6-5	TGTGCCAGCAGTTACTCTTCGGGGGGAGGCAATCAGCCCCAGCATTTT	CASSYSSGGGNQPQHF
TRBJ1-2	NA	NA	TRBV18	TGTGCCAGCTCACCACCGTCCCCTTCTGGTGGCCCATATGGCTACACCTTC	CASSPPSPSGGPYGYTF
TRBJ1-5	NA	TRBD1	TRBV5-1	TGCGCCAGCAGCCGTGGGACAGGTGGAGGCAATCAGCCCCAGCATTTT	CASSRGTGGGNQPQHF
TRBJ1-2	NA	TRBD1	TRBV14	TGTGCCAGCAGCCAAGTTATGTTTACCCTGGGACAGGCTGACTATGGCTACACCTTC	CASSQVMFTLGQADYGYTF
TRBJ1-5	NA	TRBD1	TRBV6-5	TGTGCCAGCAGTTTGGACAGGTCAAGTATTCAGCCCCAGCATTTT	CASSLDRSSIQPQHF
TRBJ2-7	NA	NA	TRBV5-4	TGTGCCAGCAGCCCGGCGGGACGGCCCTACGAGCAGTACTTC	CASSPAGRPYEQYF
TRBJ1-2	NA	TRBD1	TRBV6-1	TGTGCCAGCAGTGAAGGACAGGGGGCGATGGTCTATGGCTACACCTTC	CASSEGQGAMVYGYTF
TRBJ2-1	NA	NA	TRBV6-5	TGTGCCAGCAGGAGAGAGGGGGACGTATACAATGAGCAGTTCTTC	CASRREGDVYNEQFF
TRBJ1-6	NA	NA	TRBV29-1	TGCAGCGCCCTAGTGGGCTCCTATAATTCACCCCTCCACTTT	CSALVGSYNSPLHF
TRBJ1-6	few	TRBD1	TRBV25-1	TGTGCCAGCAGTGAGGACAGGCTTGCAAGCTCCTATAATTCACCCCTCCACTTT	CASSEDRLASSYNSPLHF
TRBJ2-3	NA	TRBD2	TRBV5-6	TGTGCCAGCAGCCCCGGACTAGCAGGCACAGATACGCAGTATTTT	CASSPGLAGTDTQYF
TRBJ2-5	NA	TRBD2	TRBV14	TGTGCCAGCAGCCAAGATCACCCCCTTAGCGGGGGCCCTCCGGTTACCCAGTACTTC	CASSQDHPLSGGPPVTQYF
TRBJ2-7	NA	NA	TRBV7-2	TGTGCCAGCAGCGAAGGGGCCGGGCACGGCTACGAGCAGTACTTC	CASSEGAGHGYEQYF
TRBJ2-7	few	TRBD1	TRBV11-2	TGTGCCAGCAGCCGCGGGACAGGATTTGCCTACGAGCAGTACTTC	CASSRGTGFAYEQYF
TRBJ1-5	NA	NA	TRBV5-1	TGCGCCAGCAGCTTGGAGGGAGGGCATCAGCCCCAGCATTTT	CASSLEGGHQPQHF
TRBJ2-5	NA	NA	TRBV10-1	TGCGCCAGCAGTGAGAGAGTTCAGGGGGGTGATTGGGAGACCCAGTACTTC	CASSERVQGGDWETQYF
TRBJ2-1	once	NA	TRBV10-3	TGTGCCATCAGGGACTATTCAGACCACAATGAGCAGTTCTTC	CAIRDYSDHNEQFF
TRBJ2-1	NA	TRBD2	TRBV19	TGTGCCAGTAGTATAACAGCGGGGGGACCTAATGAGCAGTTCTTC	CASSITAGGPNEQFF
TRBJ1-6	NA	NA	TRBV9	TGTGCCAGCAGTGCCAGGGACTTTGGATCACCCCTCCACTTT	CASSARDFGSPLHF
TRBJ2-7	NA	TRBD2	TRBV6-2/TRBV6-3	TGTGCCAGCAGTTACTCGATTCCCGGGAGGGGACTAGCGGTCGAGCAGTACTTC	CASSYSIPGRGLAVEQYF
TRBJ1-5	NA	TRBD1	TRBV25-1	TGTGCCAGCAGTGAGACAGGGTTTAATCAGCCCCAGCATTTT	CASSETGFNQPQHF
TRBJ1-3	NA	NA	TRBV7-6	TGTGCCAGCAGCTTAGTCCCTCCAGGTAACTCTGGAAACACCATATATTTT	CASSLVPPGNSGNTIYF
TRBJ1-6	NA	NA	TRBV7-9	TGTGCCACCTCGACACCTAATTCACCCCTCCACTTT	CATSTPNSPLHF
TRBJ1-1	few	TRBD1	TRBV19	TGTGCCAGTAGTGCCAATTCCGGGACAGGGGGCGTGAACACTGAAGCTTTCTTT	CASSANSGTGGVNTEAFF